Listed below are T cell receptor beta chains from one sample, sequenced in a study of response to subunit inactivated influenza vaccine. TCRdb passed the RT-PCR reads through MiXCR, listing each CDR3 protein once. The sample has about 610,000 distinct CDR3 sequences, 11% to 15% seen once. The source was PBMCs from blood, collected approximately 12 days after vaccination. Source of these receptors: a man aged 45-65 years who received an inactivated influenza vaccine. Both conserved end residues are part of each CDR3. A D gene is named only where the DNA matches it firmly. Part of the rows lack a size; the others show once, few, many or a class for expanded clones.

j_gene: TRBJ1-6
d_gene: .
abundance: few
v_gene: TRBV28
CDR3nt: TGTGCCAGCAGTTTAGGTCGCAACGTTAATAATTCACCCCTCCACTTT
CDR3aa: CASSLGRNVNNSPLHF

j_gene: TRBJ1-1
d_gene: TRBD1
abundance: few
v_gene: TRBV6-1
CDR3nt: TGTGCCAGCATCTCCCTCCGGGGACAGGGAGGAGGGACTGAAGCTTTCTTT
CDR3aa: CASISLRGQGGGTEAFF

j_gene: TRBJ2-5
d_gene: TRBD2
abundance: .
v_gene: TRBV7-2
CDR3nt: TGTGCCAGCAGCTACCAAGCGGGAGATAGAGAGACCCAGTACTTC
CDR3aa: CASSYQAGDRETQYF

j_gene: TRBJ2-5
d_gene: .
abundance: many
v_gene: TRBV12-3/TRBV12-4
CDR3nt: TGTGCCAGCAGTTTAGTCCCGGAGACCCAGTACTTC
CDR3aa: CASSLVPETQYF

j_gene: TRBJ2-2
d_gene: .
abundance: few
v_gene: TRBV7-2
CDR3nt: TGTGCCAGCACCCTGGACCCGGGGCACACCGGGGAGCTGTTTTTT
CDR3aa: CASTLDPGHTGELFF

j_gene: TRBJ1-5
d_gene: TRBD1
abundance: .
v_gene: TRBV6-6
CDR3nt: TGTGCCAGCAGCCTATCATGGACAGGGAAATATAGCAATCAGCCCCAGCATTTT
CDR3aa: CASSLSWTGKYSNQPQHF

j_gene: TRBJ2-3
d_gene: .
abundance: .
v_gene: TRBV6-1
CDR3nt: TGTGCCAGCAGTCTGGGGGGAGTTTTGCAAGATACGCAGTATTTT
CDR3aa: CASSLGGVLQDTQYF

j_gene: TRBJ2-7
d_gene: .
abundance: .
v_gene: TRBV7-9
CDR3nt: TGTGCCAGCAGCTTAGCGGGTATTTTGGCCTACGAGCAGTACTTC
CDR3aa: CASSLAGILAYEQYF

j_gene: TRBJ2-7
d_gene: .
abundance: few
v_gene: TRBV5-1
CDR3nt: TGCGCCAGCAGCCCCACCGGGACCCCGGATTACGAGCAGTACTTC
CDR3aa: CASSPTGTPDYEQYF

j_gene: TRBJ2-5
d_gene: .
abundance: few
v_gene: TRBV29-1
CDR3nt: TGCAGCGTTGACGTATATGGAGGGTTGGAGACCCAGTACTTC
CDR3aa: CSVDVYGGLETQYF

j_gene: TRBJ1-6
d_gene: TRBD1
abundance: .
v_gene: TRBV7-2
CDR3nt: TGTGCCAGCAGCTTAGCGGTAGGGGGCTGGTCACCCCTCCACTTT
CDR3aa: CASSLAVGGWSPLHF

j_gene: TRBJ2-1
d_gene: TRBD2
abundance: .
v_gene: TRBV20-1
CDR3nt: TGCAGTGCCCGCGCAGCGGGGGGCCACTTCTACAATGAGCAGTTCTTC
CDR3aa: CSARAAGGHFYNEQFF

j_gene: TRBJ2-1
d_gene: .
abundance: .
v_gene: TRBV7-2
CDR3nt: TGTGCCAGCAGTTTTTCCGCCGGCTACAATGAGCAGTTCTTC
CDR3aa: CASSFSAGYNEQFF

j_gene: TRBJ2-1
d_gene: TRBD2
abundance: .
v_gene: TRBV7-2
CDR3nt: TGTGCCAGCAGCTTAGAGTTCGGGACTAGCACGGCCCAGTTCTTC
CDR3aa: CASSLEFGTSTAQFF

j_gene: TRBJ2-5
d_gene: TRBD2
abundance: .
v_gene: TRBV9
CDR3nt: TGTGCCAGCAGCCCTACGGGACTAGCGGTCTCCGGTAGGGAGACCCAGTACTTC
CDR3aa: CASSPTGLAVSGRETQYF

j_gene: TRBJ2-5
d_gene: .
abundance: few
v_gene: TRBV3-1
CDR3nt: TGTGCCAGCAGCCAGCGTCAGACCCAGTACTTC
CDR3aa: CASSQRQTQYF